This TCR beta chain was captured by sequencing in a study of regulatory T cells in long-lasting Graves disease. Study-wide background: The criterion for persistent Graves' disease was over 5 years of antithyroid drugs with positive TSH receptor antibodies.

Arm-PCR of CDR3 regions with iRepertoire HTBI primers generated TCR beta libraries. TCRdb reprocessed the multiplex PCR reads with MiXCR, giving one entry per CDR3 protein. The sample shows roughly 430,000 distinct CDR3 sequences, 21% of them seen only once. Noted time point: persistent/refractory GD, antithyroid drugs over 5 years with positive TRAb. Making the TCR library involved RNA that had been extracted from PBMCs. This CDR3 is built from 13 residues. Looked up from germline, CDR1 is SQVTM and CDR2 is ANQGSEA. Trimming pared 6 bases from V and 1 base from J, leaving 12 bases between. This TCR derives from a female donor with Graves disease. Sequencing used peripheral blood mononuclear cells (PBMCs), obtained when the disease was refractory, from a patient treated with antithyroid drugs. V gene TRBV29-1 combines with J gene TRBJ1-1, with D tentatively TRBD1 (5 bases). DNA of the CDR3: TGCAGCGTCCCAGGGTTTTCGAACACTGAAGCTTTCTTT. Amino acid sequence: CSVPGFSNTEAFF. Variable domain in full (rest from reference TRBV29-1 and TRBJ1-1): SAVISQKPSRDICQRGTSLTIQCQVDSQVTMMFWYRQQPGQSLTLIATANQGSEATYESGFVIDKFPISRPNLTFSTLTVSNMSPEDSSIYLCSVPGFSNTEAFFGQGTRLTVV.